Shown below are 5 T cell receptor beta chains from a single sample sequenced in a study of T cells after somatic rescue of genetic block. TCRdb's copy holds only in-frame clones and misses some; the assay was immunoSEQ multiplex PCR. This sample has about 15,000 clones, with around three quarters found just once. Specimen: peripheral blood mononuclear cells (PBMCs). The source of these receptors is a boy aged 5-17 years.

The chain joins TRBV19 to TRBJ2-7; possibly TRBD1 for D (6 bases). Per the germline V gene, CDR1 is LNHDA and CDR2 is SQIVND (reference sequence). Trimming cost V 4 bases and J 4 bases, with 11 bases left between them. The CDR3 spans 13 residues. The chain's CDR3 is CASSTVGGYEQYF. The DNA for the CDR3 is TGTGCCAGTAGTACCGTAGGGGGATACGAGCAGTACTTC.

The V gene is TRBV13, the J gene TRBJ2-1; 13 bases line up with TRBD2. The CDR3 consists of 17 residues. Germline CDR1 reads PRHDT; CDR2 reads FYEKMQ (reference sequence). Trimming at V came to 3 bases and at J to 2 bases, leaving 4 bases not matched to a gene. In nucleotides, the CDR3 is TGTGCCAGCAGCTTTAGACTAGCGGGAGGCCCCTACAATGAGCAGTTCTTC. Its protein is CASSFRLAGGPYNEQFF. The whole variable domain, filled in from reference TRBV13 and TRBJ2-1, reads AAGVIQSPRHLIKEKRETATLKCYPIPRHDTVYWYQQGPGQDPQFLISFYEKMQSDKGSIPDRFSAQQFSDYHSELNMSSLELGDSALYFCASSFRLAGGPYNEQFFGPGTRLTVL.

The V gene is TRBV6-5, the J gene TRBJ1-6; D is ambiguous. Germline V gives CDR1 MNHEY, CDR2 SVGAGI. V lost 0 bases, J lost 9 bases, and 12 bases lay in between. This CDR3 spans 15 amino acids. The CDR3 DNA sequence: TGTGCCAGCAGTTACTCGTGGAATCAGGTTTCACCCCTCCACTTT. Encoded protein: CASSYSWNQVSPLHF.

The CDR3 DNA reads TGTGCCAGCAGCTTACAAGGGGCCTCACCCCTCCACTTT. Protein sequence: CASSLQGASPLHF. The chain uses TRBV7-8 and TRBJ1-6, with D perhaps matching TRBD1 (5 bases). Per germline, CDR1 SGHVS and CDR2 FQNEAQ. The CDR3 is 13 residues long. Trimming removed 2 bases from V and 10 bases from J, with 9 bases in between.

This rearrangement joins TRBV6-6 to TRBJ1-5; D is ambiguous. This CDR3 region has 13 residues. Germline values: CDR1 MNHNY, CDR2 SVGAGI (reference sequence). V lost 5 bases to trimming and J lost 5 bases, with 10 bases between them. CDR3: CASSPGPHQPQHF. The CDR3 bases are TGTGCCAGCAGTCCCGGGCCACATCAGCCCCAGCATTTT.